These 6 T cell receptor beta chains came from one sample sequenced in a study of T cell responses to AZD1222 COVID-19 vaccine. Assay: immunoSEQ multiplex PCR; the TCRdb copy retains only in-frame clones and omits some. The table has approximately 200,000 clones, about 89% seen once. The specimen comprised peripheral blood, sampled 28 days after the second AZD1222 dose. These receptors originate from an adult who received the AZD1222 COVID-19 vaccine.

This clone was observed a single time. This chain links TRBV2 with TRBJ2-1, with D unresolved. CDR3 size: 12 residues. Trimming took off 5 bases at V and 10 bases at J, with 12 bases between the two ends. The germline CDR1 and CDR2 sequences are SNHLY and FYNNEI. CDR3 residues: CASSKQKFEQFF. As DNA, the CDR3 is TGTGCCAGCAGTAAACAAAAGTTCGAGCAGTTCTTC.

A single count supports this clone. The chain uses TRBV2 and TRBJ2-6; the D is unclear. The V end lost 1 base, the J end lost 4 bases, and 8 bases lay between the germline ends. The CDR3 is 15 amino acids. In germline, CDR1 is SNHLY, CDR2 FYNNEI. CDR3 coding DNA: TGTGCCAGCAGTGAAGTAGGGTTCGGGGCCAACGTCCTGACTTTC. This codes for CASSEVGFGANVLTF.

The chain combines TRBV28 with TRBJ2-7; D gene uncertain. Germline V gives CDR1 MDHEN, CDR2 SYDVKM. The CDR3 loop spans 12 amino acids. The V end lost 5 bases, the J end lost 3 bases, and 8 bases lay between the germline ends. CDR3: CASSPPRYEQYF. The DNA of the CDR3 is TGTGCCAGCAGTCCCCCCCGCTACGAGCAGTACTTC. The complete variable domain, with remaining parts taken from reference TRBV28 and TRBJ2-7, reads DVKVTQSSRYLVKRTGEKVFLECVQDMDHENMFWYRQDPGLGLRLIYFSYDVKMKEKGDIPEGYSVSREKKERFSLILESASTNQTSMYLCASSPPRYEQYFGPGTRLTVT.

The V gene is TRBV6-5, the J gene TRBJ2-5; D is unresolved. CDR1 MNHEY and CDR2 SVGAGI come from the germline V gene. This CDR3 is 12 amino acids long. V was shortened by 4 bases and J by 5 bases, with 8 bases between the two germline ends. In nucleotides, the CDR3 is TGTGCCAGCAGTTCGAAAGTGGAGACCCAGTACTTC. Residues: CASSSKVETQYF.

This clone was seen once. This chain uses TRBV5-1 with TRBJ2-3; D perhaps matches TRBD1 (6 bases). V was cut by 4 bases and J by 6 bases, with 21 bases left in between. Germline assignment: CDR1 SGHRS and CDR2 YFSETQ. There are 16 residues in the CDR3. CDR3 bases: TGCGCCAGCAGCCGAGATACGGGACACCCCGTGGATACGCAGTATTTT. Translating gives CASSRDTGHPVDTQYF.

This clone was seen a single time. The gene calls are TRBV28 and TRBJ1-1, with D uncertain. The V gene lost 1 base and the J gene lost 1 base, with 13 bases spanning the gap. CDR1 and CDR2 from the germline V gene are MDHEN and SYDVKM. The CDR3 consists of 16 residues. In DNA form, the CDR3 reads TGTGCCAGCAGTTTATCCCCCTCTCAAGGGAACACTGAAGCTTTCTTT. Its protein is CASSLSPSQGNTEAFF.